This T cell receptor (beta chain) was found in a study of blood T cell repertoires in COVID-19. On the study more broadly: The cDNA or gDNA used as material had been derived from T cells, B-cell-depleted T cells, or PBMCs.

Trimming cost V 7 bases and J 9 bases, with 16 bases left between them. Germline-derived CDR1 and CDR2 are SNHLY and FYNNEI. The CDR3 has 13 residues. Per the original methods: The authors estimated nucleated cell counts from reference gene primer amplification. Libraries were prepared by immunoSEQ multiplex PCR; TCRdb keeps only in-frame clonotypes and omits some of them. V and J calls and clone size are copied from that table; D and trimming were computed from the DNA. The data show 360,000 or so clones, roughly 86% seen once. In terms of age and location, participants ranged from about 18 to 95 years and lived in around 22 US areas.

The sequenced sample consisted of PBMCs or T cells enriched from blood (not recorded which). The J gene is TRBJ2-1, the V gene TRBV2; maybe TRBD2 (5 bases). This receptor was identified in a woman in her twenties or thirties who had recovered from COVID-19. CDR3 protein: CASMARRLLEQFF. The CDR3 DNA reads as TGTGCCAGCATGGCCCGGAGACTACTTGAGCAGTTCTTC.